What follows describes a single T cell receptor beta chain. As yet, its antigen is unknown. Flow cytometry had shown expanded CD8+CD57+ cells in the patients chosen for sequencing. Acquired aplastic anemia of severe grade affected all patients. Patients were therapy-naive when their blood was sampled. TCR beta VDJ combinations and CDR3 sequences were profiled from genomic DNA. TCRdb itself ran the reads through MiXCR, one entry per CDR3 protein. The sample has under 500,000 distinct CDR3 sequences, roughly 34% seen once. This sample was taken from a study of CD8+CD57+ T cells in acquired aplastic anemia. Looking at the study overall: Sorted cells (CD4+ and CD8+) yielded DNA amounts that averaged roughly 3 ug.

Findings and caveats of the study: Both patients and controls carried the same twenty-nine CD8+ CDR3 sequences.

Sample: sorted CD4+, CD8+, or CD8+CD57+ T cells (not recorded which) from PBMCs. The source is a human donor with aplastic anemia.

DNA for the CDR3: TGTGCCAGCAGCTTAGCAACAGGGAGTGGCTACACCTTC. It specifies CASSLATGSGYTF. The V call is TRBV7-6, the J call TRBJ1-2, with TRBD1 as a possible D gene (6 bases). The CDR3 spans 13 residues. Per the germline V gene, CDR1 is SGHVS and CDR2 is FNYEAQ. Between the trimmed V and J ends, which lost 0 bases and 7 bases, there was a span of 9 bases.